The clone carrying this T cell receptor (beta chain) has at least ten counts. Its antigen is still unknown. The data were obtained in a study of T cells in Graves' hyperthyroidism and ophthalmopathy. Whole-study results and caveats: Most clonotypes that expanded in the thyroid above 0.001 also showed up in blood.

Germline lookup yields CDR1 DFQATT and CDR2 SNEGSKA (reference sequence). CDR3 length: 13 residues. What was amplified from RNA transcripts were TCR beta CDR3 regions. HTBI primers were used for first-round RT-PCR of the TCR CDR3. TCRdb used MiXCR to reprocess the multiplex PCR reads, holding one entry per CDR3 protein. The sample records 400,000 to 600,000 distinct CDR3 sequences, more than 20% being singletons. In making diagnoses, clinical symptoms, serum thyroxine and TRAb, thyroid ultrasound and orbital computed tomography were all used. Out of 8.5 to 10 ml of fresh peripheral blood came the PBMCs.

This TCR came from a man between 18 and 35 years old with Graves' hyperthyroidism. The rearrangement uses TRBV20-1 and TRBJ2-7; the match to TRBD2 covers 7 bases. The sample taken for sequencing was blood. The CDR3 sequence is CSLRASGTYEQYF. The CDR3 DNA reads TGCAGCCTCCGGGCTAGCGGAACCTACGAGCAGTACTTC.